The 12 T cell receptor beta chains listed next were all sequenced from one sample in a study of technical replicates of blood from a handful of donors. Generated by immunoSEQ multiplex PCR, the TCRdb table keeps only in-frame clones and is missing some. The data contain about 83,000 clones, approximately 93% of them singletons. Sample: T cells isolated from PBMCs. The receptors come from a human donor in good health.

V is TRBV2 and J is TRBJ2-7; 9 nucleotides agree with TRBD1. Trimming removed 5 bases from V and 4 bases from J; junction bases left unmatched: 15. CDR1 and CDR2 from the germline V gene are SNHLY and FYNNEI. CDR3 length: 17 amino acids. The CDR3: CASSFGLGDRDEYEQYF. Here the CDR3 DNA reads TGTGCCAGCAGTTTTGGATTAGGGGACAGGGATGAGTACGAGCAGTACTTC. Together with reference TRBV2 and TRBJ2-7, the CDR3 gives the full variable domain: EPEVTQTPSHQVTQMGQEVILRCVPISNHLYFYWYRQILGQKVEFLVSFYNNEISEKSEIFDDQFSVERPDGSNFTLKIRSTKLEDSAMYFCASSFGLGDRDEYEQYFGPGTRLTVT.

The chain uses TRBV6-4 and TRBJ2-7; D perhaps matches TRBD2 (5 bases). Looked up from germline, CDR1 is MRHNA and CDR2 is SNTAGT. Trimming stripped 2 bases from V and 3 bases from J, with 14 bases between. This CDR3 has 15 amino acids. CDR3 sequence (DNA): TGTGCCAGCAGTGACAGGCGGAGGACTTACTACGAGCAGTACTTC. This translates into CASSDRRRTYYEQYF.

The chain has TRBV27 and TRBJ2-2; D remains unclear. CDR3 size: 16 residues. The germline CDR1 and CDR2 sequences are MNHEY and SMNVEV (reference sequence). The V end lost 0 bases, the J end lost 1 base, and 9 bases lay between the germline ends. This chain's CDR3 is CASSLSRRQNTGELFF. The CDR3 region has the DNA TGTGCCAGCAGTTTATCTAGAAGACAGAACACCGGGGAGCTGTTTTTT.

This rearrangement joins TRBV27 to TRBJ2-3; 9 bases line up with TRBD1. V trimming: 0 bases; J trimming: 4 bases; junction bases outside the gene matches: 5. The CDR3 covers 16 residues. Looked up from germline, CDR1 is MNHEY and CDR2 is SMNVEV (reference sequence). The CDR3 is CASSLSPTGGADTQYF. CDR3 coding DNA: TGTGCCAGCAGTTTATCGCCGACAGGGGGGGCAGATACGCAGTATTTT.

This clone appeared once. The V call is TRBV9, the J call TRBJ2-3, with D tentatively TRBD1 (6 bases). Trimming took 1 base from V and 2 from J, leaving 8 bases between them. Germline CDR1 reads SGDLS; CDR2 reads YYNGEE. CDR3 size: 14 residues. CDR3 coding DNA: TGTGCCAGCAGCGTAACAGGGCACACAGATACGCAGTATTTT. Its protein product is CASSVTGHTDTQYF.

The chain couples TRBV27 to TRBJ2-1; TRBD1 matches 10 bases. With 2 bases clipped from V and 0 bases from J, the junction kept 13 bases outside the gene matches. CDR1 MNHEY and CDR2 SMNVEV come from the germline V gene (reference sequence). The CDR3 spans 20 residues. The CDR3 sequence: CASSLQRQGAVPNSYNEQFF. In DNA form, the CDR3 reads TGTGCCAGCAGTTTACAACGACAGGGGGCTGTACCGAACTCCTACAATGAGCAGTTCTTC.

The CDR3 here is CASSLEWGGLHYGYTF. The CDR3 DNA is TGTGCCAGCAGCTTGGAATGGGGGGGGTTGCACTATGGCTACACCTTC. The genes are TRBV5-6 and TRBJ1-2, with TRBD1 as a possible D gene (5 bases). The V gene lost 0 bases and the J gene lost 3 bases, with 15 bases spanning the gap. Germline CDR1 SGHDT, CDR2 YYEEEE. This CDR3 comprises 16 residues.

The chain is built from TRBV15 and TRBJ2-7; perhaps TRBD1 as D (6 bases). The CDR3 runs 16 residues. CDR1 is LNHNV, CDR2 YYDKDF, per germline (reference sequence). V lost 2 bases and J lost 2, with 16 bases in between. The chain's CDR3 is CATSRYRPGEAYEQYF. CDR3 nucleotide sequence: TGTGCCACCAGCAGATATCGTCCAGGGGAAGCCTACGAGCAGTACTTC.

A single count supports this clone. CDR3 amino acids: CASSGGTGLADTQYF. The DNA for the CDR3 is TGTGCCAGCAGTGGAGGGACAGGGCTGGCAGATACGCAGTATTTT. The rearrangement uses TRBV6-1 and TRBJ2-3; TRBD1 aligns across 9 bases. CDR1 and CDR2 from the germline V gene are MNHNS and SASEGT. V lost 4 bases to trimming and J lost 4 bases; unmatched junction nucleotides: 6. CDR3 length equals 15 residues.

The CDR3 region has the DNA TGTGCCAGTAGGACAGGCTCCTACGAGCAGTACTTC. Its translation is CASRTGSYEQYF. V usage is TRBV28 and J usage is TRBJ2-7, with 7 positions matching TRBD1. Germline V lookup: CDR1 MDHEN, CDR2 SYDVKM. The CDR3 is made up of 12 amino acids. V lost 9 bases and J lost 0; bases outside the gene matches: 2. Using reference TRBV28 and TRBJ2-7 for the parts outside the CDR3, the full variable domain is DVKVTQSSRYLVKRTGEKVFLECVQDMDHENMFWYRQDPGLGLRLIYFSYDVKMKEKGDIPEGYSVSREKKERFSLILESASTNQTSMYLCASRTGSYEQYFGPGTRLTVT.

The V call is TRBV11-3, the J call TRBJ2-5; TRBD2 agrees at 7 bases. The CDR3 spans 16 residues. CDR1 is SGHNT, CDR2 YENEEA, per germline. Trimming at V came to 3 bases and at J to 0 bases, leaving 7 bases not matched to a gene. DNA for the CDR3: TGTGCCAGCAGCTTGGAGGGGCTAGCGGACCAAGAGACCCAGTACTTC. This encodes CASSLEGLADQETQYF.

The V gene is TRBV4-1, the J gene TRBJ2-7; 8 bases agree with TRBD1. V lost 4 bases and J lost 1; bases outside the gene matches: 6. The CDR3 length is 15 residues. Germline V gene lookup returns CDR1 MGHRA and CDR2 YSYEKL. CDR3 coding DNA: TGCGCCAGCAGCCGACAGGGGCTCCTTTCCTACGAGCAGTACTTC. It is translated as CASSRQGLLSYEQYF.